What follows are 11 T cell receptor beta chains derived from one specimen sequenced in a study of control samples from healthy donors and cancer patients. Repertoires were generated with immunoSEQ multiplex PCR, while TCRdb's copy carries only in-frame clones and drops some. The sample has roughly 200,000 clones; 91% are singletons. Sequenced input: blood. These receptor sequences come from a man younger than 40 in good health.

As for this clone: Other DNA variants within this sample encode the same CDR3. The rearrangement links TRBV3-1 (or the pseudogene TRBV3-2) to TRBJ2-3; perhaps TRBD1 as D (5 bases). The germline V gene has CDR1 LGHDT and CDR2 YNNKEL (reference sequence). V gave up 2 bases and J gave up 2 bases, with 8 bases separating them. The CDR3 is 14 amino acids. CDR3 sequence: CASSQRGTTDTQYF. Here the CDR3 DNA reads TGTGCCAGCAGCCAAAGGGGAACCACAGATACGCAGTATTTT.

The J gene is TRBJ2-7, the V gene TRBV5-1; D not resolved. V gave up 4 bases and J gave up 7 bases, with 12 bases separating them. Germline V gives CDR1 SGHRS, CDR2 YFSETQ. The CDR3 is 12 amino acids. For the CDR3, the DNA is TGCGCCAGCAGCGTAGAGTTAGGGGAGCAGTACTTC. Translated, it gives CASSVELGEQYF.

The chain combines TRBV3-1 (or the pseudogene TRBV3-2) with TRBJ2-1; no reliable D call. V lost 0 bases, J lost 0 bases, and 6 bases lay in between. This CDR3 region has 15 residues. Germline loops: CDR1 LGHDT, CDR2 YNNKEL (reference sequence). Written as DNA, the CDR3 is TGTGCCAGCAGCCAAGACCGTAGCTCCTACAATGAGCAGTTCTTC. It translates to CASSQDRSSYNEQFF.

The V gene is TRBV27, the J gene TRBJ2-7; 7 bases match TRBD2. From germline, CDR1 is MNHEY and CDR2 SMNVEV (reference sequence). The CDR3 sequence is 13 residues long. The CDR3 DNA reads TGTGCGAGCTGGTACGGCGGGGGTGGCGAGCAGTACTTC. Encoded protein: CASWYGGGGEQYF.

CDR3 DNA: TGCAGTGCTAGTAATAACAGGCCTCAGGTTAATTCACCCCTCCACTTT. Translation: CSASNNRPQVNSPLHF. The chain links TRBV20-1 to TRBJ1-6; a weak D match, TRBD1 (5 bases). The CDR3 has 16 residues. Germline V CDR1 and CDR2: DFQATT, SNEGSKA (reference sequence). Trimming removed 3 bases at V and 6 bases at J, with 18 bases between.

The genes are TRBV11-2 and TRBJ1-5; possibly TRBD1 for D (6 bases). V was trimmed by 1 base and J by 5 bases, leaving 9 bases between them. The V gene's germline CDR1 is SGHAT and CDR2 FQNNGV. The length of the CDR3 is 14 residues. The CDR3: CASSLAPGDQPQHF. CDR3 bases: TGTGCCAGCAGCTTAGCACCAGGGGATCAGCCCCAGCATTTT.

This chain uses TRBV5-1 with TRBJ2-2; D may match TRBD1 or TRBD2 (5 bases each). The CDR3 has 14 residues. With 0 bases removed from V and 6 bases from J, the gap between germline ends came to 9 bases. Germline values: CDR1 SGHRS, CDR2 YFSETQ. The CDR3 is CASSLVGGPGELFF. CDR3 nucleotide sequence: TGCGCCAGCAGCTTGGTTGGGGGTCCCGGGGAGCTGTTTTTT. The full variable domain, its missing parts supplied by reference TRBV5-1 and TRBJ2-2, is KAGVTQTPRYLIKTRGQQVTLSCSPISGHRSVSWYQQTPGQGLQFLFEYFSETQRNKGNFPGRFSGRQFSNSRSEMNVSTLELGDSALYLCASSLVGGPGELFFGEGSRLTVL.

V and J are TRBV9 and TRBJ2-3; D ambiguous. Germline CDR1 SGDLS, CDR2 YYNGEE. Trimming pared 0 bases from V and 4 bases from J, leaving 9 bases between. There are 14 residues in the CDR3. This chain's CDR3 is CASSVVGSSDTQYF. The DNA for the CDR3 is TGTGCCAGCAGCGTAGTTGGTAGCTCAGATACGCAGTATTTT.

The chain links TRBV29-1 to TRBJ2-3; 12 nucleotides line up with TRBD1. Germline V gene sequence: CDR1 SQVTM, CDR2 ANQGSEA. The ends lost 8 bases at V and 4 bases at J; junction bases unmatched: 10. The CDR3 is 15 amino acids. The CDR3: CSFSPGTGGPDTQYF. DNA of the CDR3: TGCAGCTTTTCTCCCGGGACAGGGGGCCCAGATACGCAGTATTTT.

The chain has TRBV6-5 and TRBJ2-3; perhaps TRBD1 as D (5 bases). Germline CDR1 MNHEY, CDR2 SVGAGI. V was trimmed by 6 bases and J by 0 bases, leaving 10 bases between them. CDR3 length: 14 residues. In DNA form, the CDR3 reads TGTGCCAGCAGGACGGACATAAGCACAGATACGCAGTATTTT. It translates to CASRTDISTDTQYF.

CDR3 nucleotide sequence: TGTGCCAGCAGTTCCTTAACGGGCTGGGGTAATGAAAAACTGTTTTTT. The encoded protein is CASSSLTGWGNEKLFF. The chain couples TRBV28 to TRBJ1-4; no reliable D call. This CDR3 comprises 16 residues. The germline V gene encodes CDR1 MDHEN and CDR2 SYDVKM. V lost 4 bases and J lost 4, with 16 bases in between.